Each of the 3 T cell receptor beta chains below was sequenced from the same sample in a study of T cell responses to AZD1222 COVID-19 vaccine. Assay: immunoSEQ multiplex PCR; the TCRdb copy retains only in-frame clones and omits some. Of 45,000 to 50,000 clones listed, about 89% were seen once; the top ten hold less than 6%. The sample in question was peripheral blood, obtained 28 days after the second AZD1222 dose. The receptors shown here come from an adult who received the AZD1222 COVID-19 vaccine.

This clone was observed once. The rearrangement uses TRBV15 and TRBJ2-7, with TRBD2 as a possible D gene (5 bases). The V gene lost 6 bases and the J gene lost 7 bases, with 16 bases spanning the gap. This CDR3 comprises 13 residues. Germline lookup yields CDR1 LNHNV and CDR2 YYDKDF (reference sequence). This CDR3 reads CATSPGSRGEQYF. Here the CDR3 DNA reads TGTGCCACCAGTCCCGGGTCGCGCGGGGAGCAGTACTTC.

This chain connects TRBV11-2 to TRBJ1-2; tentative D call: TRBD1 (6 bases). The germline V and J ends were trimmed by 3 bases and 2 bases, with 7 bases remaining between them. The CDR3 is 13 residues long. Germline V CDR1 and CDR2: SGHAT, FQNNGV. The CDR3 DNA is TGTGCCAGCAGCTTGGACAGAAACTATGGCTACACCTTC. This codes for CASSLDRNYGYTF.

The chain has TRBV4-1 and TRBJ1-5; D is unresolved. This CDR3 region has 16 residues. V was clipped by 3 bases and J by 0 bases, with 12 bases between them. CDR1 is MGHRA and CDR2 is YSYEKL in the germline V gene. In DNA, the CDR3 is TGCGCCAGCAGCCACTCATGGGGTACTAGCAATCAGCCCCAGCATTTT. Translated: CASSHSWGTSNQPQHF.